The following is a T cell receptor (beta chain) sequence with its context. Profiled with immunoSEQ multiplex PCR; TCRdb holds only in-frame clones, not every one. In the table there are around 9,500 clones, 70% to 80% of which are singletons. This entry belongs to a study of tumor-infiltrating lymphocytes in localized non-small cell lung cancer. The CDR3 is made up of 15 amino acids. Trimming cost V 7 bases and J 5 bases; bases outside gene matches: 8. Germline V gene lookup returns CDR1 MNHNS and CDR2 SASEGT. The receptor comes from a human donor with non-small cell lung cancer. Sequencing used lung tumor tissue. The chain uses TRBV6-1 and TRBJ2-5; the match to TRBD2 covers 12 bases. In DNA, the CDR3 is TGTGCCAGCACACCTAGCGGGGGGGCTCGGGAGACCCAGTACTTC. Protein sequence: CASTPSGGARETQYF.